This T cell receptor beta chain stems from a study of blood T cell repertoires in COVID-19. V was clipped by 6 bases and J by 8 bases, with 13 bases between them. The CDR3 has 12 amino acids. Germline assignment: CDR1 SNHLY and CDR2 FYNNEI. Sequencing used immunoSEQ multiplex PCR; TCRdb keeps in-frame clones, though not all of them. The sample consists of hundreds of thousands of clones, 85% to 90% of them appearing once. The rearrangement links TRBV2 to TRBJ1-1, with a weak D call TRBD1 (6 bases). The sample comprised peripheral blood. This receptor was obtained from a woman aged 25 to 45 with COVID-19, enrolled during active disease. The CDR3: CASSLGQVEAFF. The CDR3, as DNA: TGTGCCAGCAGCCTGGGACAAGTGGAAGCTTTCTTT.